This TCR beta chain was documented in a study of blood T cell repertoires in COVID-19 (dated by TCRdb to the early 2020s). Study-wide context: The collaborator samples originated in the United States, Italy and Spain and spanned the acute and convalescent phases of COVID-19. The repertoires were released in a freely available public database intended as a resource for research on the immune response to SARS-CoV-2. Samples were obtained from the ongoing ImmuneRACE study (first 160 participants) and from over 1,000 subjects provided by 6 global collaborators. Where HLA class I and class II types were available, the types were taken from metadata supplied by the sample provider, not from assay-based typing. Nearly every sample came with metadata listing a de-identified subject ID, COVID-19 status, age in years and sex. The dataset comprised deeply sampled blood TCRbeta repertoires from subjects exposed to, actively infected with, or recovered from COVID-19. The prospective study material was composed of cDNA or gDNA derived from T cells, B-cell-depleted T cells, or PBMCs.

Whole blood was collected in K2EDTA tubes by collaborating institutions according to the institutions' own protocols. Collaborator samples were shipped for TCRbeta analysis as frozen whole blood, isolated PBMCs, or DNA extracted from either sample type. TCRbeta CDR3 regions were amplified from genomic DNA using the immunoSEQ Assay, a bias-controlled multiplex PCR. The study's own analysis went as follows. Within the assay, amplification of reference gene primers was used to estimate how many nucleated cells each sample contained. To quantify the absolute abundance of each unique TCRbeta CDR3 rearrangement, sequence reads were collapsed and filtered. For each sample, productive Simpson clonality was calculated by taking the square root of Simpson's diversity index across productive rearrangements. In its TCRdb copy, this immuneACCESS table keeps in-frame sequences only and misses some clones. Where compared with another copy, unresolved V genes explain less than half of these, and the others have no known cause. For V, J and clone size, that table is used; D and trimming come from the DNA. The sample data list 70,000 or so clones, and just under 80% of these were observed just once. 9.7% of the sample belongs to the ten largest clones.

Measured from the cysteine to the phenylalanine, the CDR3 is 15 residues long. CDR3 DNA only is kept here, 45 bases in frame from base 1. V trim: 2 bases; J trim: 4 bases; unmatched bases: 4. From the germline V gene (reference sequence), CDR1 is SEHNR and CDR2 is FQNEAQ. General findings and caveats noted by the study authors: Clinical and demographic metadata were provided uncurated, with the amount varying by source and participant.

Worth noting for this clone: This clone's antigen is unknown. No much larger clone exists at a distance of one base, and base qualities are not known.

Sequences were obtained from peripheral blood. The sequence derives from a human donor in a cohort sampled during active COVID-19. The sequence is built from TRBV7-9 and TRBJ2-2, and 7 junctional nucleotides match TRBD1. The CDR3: CASSLRSGGTGELFF. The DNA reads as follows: TGTGCCAGCAGCTTAAGATCAGGGGGCACCGGGGAGCTGTTTTTT.